This TCR beta chain came from a study of CD4 and CD8 cells across lung adenocarcinoma regions. TCRdb processed the PCR reads anew with MiXCR; each CDR3 protein has one entry. Altogether 22,000 or so distinct CDR3 sequences are present, under 70% being singletons, with the ten largest covering roughly 29%. Samples came from patients with localized non-small cell lung adenocarcinoma. CDR1 is MNHNS, CDR2 SASEGT, per germline. This CDR3 comprises 15 residues. The sequence was collected from a female donor with lung adenocarcinoma. The CD4 and CD8 labels of this study may be unreliable. The sequencing sample was made of CD8+ T cells from the center of a lung tumor. The chain has TRBV6-1 and TRBJ2-3; TRBD1 might be the D (6 bases). The end of the DNA aligns better with TRBJ2-7, so the J call may be wrong. Written as DNA, the CDR3 is TGTGCCAGCAGTGCCAGAGGGGGTGGCAAAGATACGCAGTACTTC. Its translation: CASSARGGGKDTQYF.